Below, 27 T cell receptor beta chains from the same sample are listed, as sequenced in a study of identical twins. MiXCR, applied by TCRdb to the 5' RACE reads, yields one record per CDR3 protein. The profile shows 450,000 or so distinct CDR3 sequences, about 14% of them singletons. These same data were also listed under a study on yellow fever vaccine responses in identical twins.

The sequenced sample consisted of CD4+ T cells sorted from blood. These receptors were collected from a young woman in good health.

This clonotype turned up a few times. The CDR3 loop is CSADKSYEQYF. The CDR3, as DNA: TGCAGCGCCGACAAGTCCTACGAGCAGTACTTC. The chain is built from TRBV20-1 and TRBJ2-7; D ambiguous. This CDR3 contains 11 residues. CDR1 and CDR2 from the germline V gene are DFQATT and SNEGSKA (reference sequence).

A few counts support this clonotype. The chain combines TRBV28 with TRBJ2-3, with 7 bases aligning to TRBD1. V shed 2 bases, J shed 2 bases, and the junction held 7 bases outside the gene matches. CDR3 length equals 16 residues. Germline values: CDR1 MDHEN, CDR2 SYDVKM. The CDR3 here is CASSLPGQINTDTQYF. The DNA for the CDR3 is TGTGCCAGCAGTTTACCGGGACAGATAAACACAGATACGCAGTATTTT.

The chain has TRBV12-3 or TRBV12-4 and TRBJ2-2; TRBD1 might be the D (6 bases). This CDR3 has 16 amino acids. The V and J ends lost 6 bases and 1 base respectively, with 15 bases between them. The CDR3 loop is CASSPRTVQNTGELFF. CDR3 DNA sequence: TGTGCCAGCAGCCCCCGGACAGTACAGAACACCGGGGAGCTGTTTTTT.

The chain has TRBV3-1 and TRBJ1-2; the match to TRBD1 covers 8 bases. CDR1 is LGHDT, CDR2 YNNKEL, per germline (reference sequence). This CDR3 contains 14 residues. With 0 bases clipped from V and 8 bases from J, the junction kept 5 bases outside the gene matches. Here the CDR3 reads CASSQEGRGQGYTF. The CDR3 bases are TGTGCCAGCAGCCAAGAAGGCAGGGGGCAAGGCTACACCTTC.

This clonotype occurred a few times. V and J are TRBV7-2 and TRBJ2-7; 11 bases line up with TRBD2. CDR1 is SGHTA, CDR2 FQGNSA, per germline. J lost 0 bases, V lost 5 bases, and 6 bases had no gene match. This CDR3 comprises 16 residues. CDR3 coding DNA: TGTGCCAGCAGCCCTATAGCGGGAGGGAGCTCCTACGAGCAGTACTTC. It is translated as CASSPIAGGSSYEQYF. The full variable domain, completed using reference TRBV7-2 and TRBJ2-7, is GAGVSQSPSNKVTEKGKDVELRCDPISGHTALYWYRQSLGQGLEFLIYFQGNSAPDKSGLPSDRFSAERTGGSVSTLTIQRTQQEDSAVYLCASSPIAGGSSYEQYFGPGTRLTVT.

As DNA, the CDR3 is TGTGCCAGCAATTGGGGGACTAGCGGGAGGGGGAATGAGCAGTTCTTC. Residues: CASNWGTSGRGNEQFF. V is TRBV28 and J is TRBJ2-1; TRBD2 matches at 16 bases. CDR3 length: 16 amino acids. Trimming took 7 bases from V and 7 from J; bases not matched to a gene: 7. Germline V gene sequence: CDR1 MDHEN, CDR2 SYDVKM.

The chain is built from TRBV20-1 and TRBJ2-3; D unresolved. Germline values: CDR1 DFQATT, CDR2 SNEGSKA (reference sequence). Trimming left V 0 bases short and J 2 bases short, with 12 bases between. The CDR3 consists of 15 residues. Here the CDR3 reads CSARDTGSYTDTQYF. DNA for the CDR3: TGCAGTGCTAGAGATACGGGCAGTTACACAGATACGCAGTATTTT.

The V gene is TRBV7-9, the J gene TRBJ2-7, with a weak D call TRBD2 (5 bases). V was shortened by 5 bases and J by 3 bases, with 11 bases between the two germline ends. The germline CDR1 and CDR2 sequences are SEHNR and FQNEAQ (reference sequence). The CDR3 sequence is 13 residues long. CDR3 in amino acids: CASSQGSIYEQYF. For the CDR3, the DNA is TGTGCCAGCAGCCAAGGGAGTATCTACGAGCAGTACTTC.

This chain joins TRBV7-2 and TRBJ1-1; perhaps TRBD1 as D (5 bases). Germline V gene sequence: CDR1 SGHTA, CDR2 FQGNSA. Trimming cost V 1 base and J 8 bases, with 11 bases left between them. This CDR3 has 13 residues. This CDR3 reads CASSLVSGWEAFF. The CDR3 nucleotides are TGTGCCAGCAGCTTAGTGTCAGGGTGGGAAGCTTTCTTT.

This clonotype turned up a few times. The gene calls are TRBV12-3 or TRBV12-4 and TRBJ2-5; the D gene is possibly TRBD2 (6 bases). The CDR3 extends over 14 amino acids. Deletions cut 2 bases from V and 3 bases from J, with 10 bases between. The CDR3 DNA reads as TGTGCCAGCAGTTTACGGAGGAGGGAAGAGACCCAGTACTTC. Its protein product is CASSLRRREETQYF.

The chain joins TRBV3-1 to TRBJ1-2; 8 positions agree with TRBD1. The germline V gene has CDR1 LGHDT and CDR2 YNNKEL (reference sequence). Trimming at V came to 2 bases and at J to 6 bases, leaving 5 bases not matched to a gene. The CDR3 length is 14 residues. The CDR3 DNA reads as TGTGCCAGCAGCCAACTGGACAGGGCGGATGGCTACACCTTC. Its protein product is CASSQLDRADGYTF. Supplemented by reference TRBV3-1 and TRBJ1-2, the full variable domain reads DTAVSQTPKYLVTQMGNDKSIKCEQNLGHDTMYWYKQDSKKFLKIMFSYNNKELIINETVPNRFSPKSPDKAHLNLHINSLELGDSAVYFCASSQLDRADGYTFGSGTRLTVV.

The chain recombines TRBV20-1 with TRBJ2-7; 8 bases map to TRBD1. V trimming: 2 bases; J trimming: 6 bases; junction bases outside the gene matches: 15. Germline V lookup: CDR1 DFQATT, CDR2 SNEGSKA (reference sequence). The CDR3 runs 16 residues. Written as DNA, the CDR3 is TGCAGTGCTAGAAAGGCAGGGGGCGCTTCTTCAAGCGAGCAGTACTTC. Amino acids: CSARKAGGASSSEQYF.

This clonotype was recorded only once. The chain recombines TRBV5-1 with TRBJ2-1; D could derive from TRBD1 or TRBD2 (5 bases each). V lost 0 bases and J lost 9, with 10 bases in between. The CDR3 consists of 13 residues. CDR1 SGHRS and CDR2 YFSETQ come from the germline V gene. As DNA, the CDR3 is TGCGCCAGCAGCTTGGGGAGTGGGGGTGAGCAGTTCTTC. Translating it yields CASSLGSGGEQFF.

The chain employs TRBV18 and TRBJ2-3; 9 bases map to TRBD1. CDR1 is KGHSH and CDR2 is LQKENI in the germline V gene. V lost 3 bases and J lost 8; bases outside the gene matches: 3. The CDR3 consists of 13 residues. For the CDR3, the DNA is TGTGCCAGCTCACCGAAACAGGGGGCTACGCAGTATTTT. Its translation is CASSPKQGATQYF.

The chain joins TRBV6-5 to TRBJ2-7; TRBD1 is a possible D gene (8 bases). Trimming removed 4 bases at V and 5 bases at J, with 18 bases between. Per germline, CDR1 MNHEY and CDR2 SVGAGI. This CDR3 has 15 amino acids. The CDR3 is CASSLRGTGVNEQYF. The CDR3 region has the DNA TGTGCCAGCAGTTTGCGGGGGACAGGAGTAAACGAGCAGTACTTC.

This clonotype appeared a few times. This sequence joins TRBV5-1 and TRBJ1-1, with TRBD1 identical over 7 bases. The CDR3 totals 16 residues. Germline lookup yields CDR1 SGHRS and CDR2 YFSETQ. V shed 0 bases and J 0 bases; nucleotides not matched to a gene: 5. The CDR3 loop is CASSLGIGGLNTEAFF. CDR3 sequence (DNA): TGCGCCAGCAGCTTGGGGATAGGGGGCCTGAACACTGAAGCTTTCTTT.

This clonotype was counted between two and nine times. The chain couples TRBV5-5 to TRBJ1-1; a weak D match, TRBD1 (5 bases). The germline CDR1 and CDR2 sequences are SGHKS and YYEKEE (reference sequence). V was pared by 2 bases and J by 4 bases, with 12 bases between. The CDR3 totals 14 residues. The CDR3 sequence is CASSFSGGGTEAFF. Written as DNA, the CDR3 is TGTGCCAGCAGCTTCTCTGGGGGAGGCACTGAAGCTTTCTTT. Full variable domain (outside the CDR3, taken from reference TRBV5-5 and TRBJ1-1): DAGVTQSPTHLIKTRGQQVTLRCSPISGHKSVSWYQQVLGQGPQFIFQYYEKEERGRGNFPDRFSARQFPNYSSELNVNALLLGDSALYLCASSFSGGGTEAFFGQGTRLTVV.

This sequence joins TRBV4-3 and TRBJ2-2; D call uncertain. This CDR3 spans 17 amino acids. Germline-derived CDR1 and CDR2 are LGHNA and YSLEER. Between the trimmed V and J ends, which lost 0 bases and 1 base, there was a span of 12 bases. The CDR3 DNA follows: TGCGCCAGCAGCCAAGAGTGGGCTTTCCTGAACACCGGGGAGCTGTTTTTT. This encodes CASSQEWAFLNTGELFF.

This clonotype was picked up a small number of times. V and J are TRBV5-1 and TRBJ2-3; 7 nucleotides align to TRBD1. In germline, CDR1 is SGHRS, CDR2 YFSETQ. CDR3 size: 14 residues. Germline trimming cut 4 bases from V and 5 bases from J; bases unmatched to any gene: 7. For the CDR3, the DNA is TGCGCCAGCAGCCTGACAGGGTATGGAGATACGCAGTATTTT. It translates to CASSLTGYGDTQYF. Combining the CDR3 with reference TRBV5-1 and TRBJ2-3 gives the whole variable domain KAGVTQTPRYLIKTRGQQVTLSCSPISGHRSVSWYQQTPGQGLQFLFEYFSETQRNKGNFPGRFSGRQFSNSRSEMNVSTLELGDSALYLCASSLTGYGDTQYFGPGTRLTVL.

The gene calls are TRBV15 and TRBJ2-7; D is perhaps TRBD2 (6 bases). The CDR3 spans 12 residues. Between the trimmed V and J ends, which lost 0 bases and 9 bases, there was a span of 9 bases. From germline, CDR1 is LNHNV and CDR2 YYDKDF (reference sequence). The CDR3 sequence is CATSRDRRVQYF. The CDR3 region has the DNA TGTGCCACCAGCAGAGATCGGAGGGTGCAGTACTTC.

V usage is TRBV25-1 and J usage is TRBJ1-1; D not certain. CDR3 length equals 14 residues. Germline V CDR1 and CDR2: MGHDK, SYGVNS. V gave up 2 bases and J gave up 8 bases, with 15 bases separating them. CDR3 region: CASSEVHMLGEAFF. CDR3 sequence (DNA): TGTGCCAGCAGTGAAGTTCATATGTTGGGGGAAGCTTTCTTT. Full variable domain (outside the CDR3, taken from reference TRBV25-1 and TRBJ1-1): EADIYQTPRYLVIGTGKKITLECSQTMGHDKMYWYQQDPGMELHLIHYSYGVNSTEKGDLSSESTVSRIRTEHFPLTLESARPSHTSQYLCASSEVHMLGEAFFGQGTRLTVV.

In DNA form, the CDR3 reads TGCGCCAGCAGCTTGGGGATAGCGGGGTCCCAAGAGACCCAGTACTTC. Translated, it gives CASSLGIAGSQETQYF. The chain uses TRBV5-1 and TRBJ2-5; 8 bases are shared with TRBD2. The CDR3 sequence is 16 residues long. After removal of 0 bases from V and 1 base from J, the junction contained 5 bases not matched to a gene. Germline CDR1 is SGHRS and CDR2 is YFSETQ.

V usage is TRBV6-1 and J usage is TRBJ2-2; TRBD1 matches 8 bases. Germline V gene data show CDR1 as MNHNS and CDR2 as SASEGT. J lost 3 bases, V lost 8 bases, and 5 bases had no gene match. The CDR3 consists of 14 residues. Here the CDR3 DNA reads TGTGCCAGCCGAATGACAGGGGACACCGGGGAGCTGTTTTTT. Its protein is CASRMTGDTGELFF.

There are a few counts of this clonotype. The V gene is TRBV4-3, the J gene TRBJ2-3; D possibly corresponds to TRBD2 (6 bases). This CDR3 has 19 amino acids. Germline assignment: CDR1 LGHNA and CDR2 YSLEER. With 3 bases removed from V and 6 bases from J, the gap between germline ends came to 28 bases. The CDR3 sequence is CASSQEPAVPGGVADTQYF. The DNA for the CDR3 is TGCGCCAGCAGCCAGGAACCAGCGGTACCAGGAGGGGTGGCCGATACGCAGTATTTT.

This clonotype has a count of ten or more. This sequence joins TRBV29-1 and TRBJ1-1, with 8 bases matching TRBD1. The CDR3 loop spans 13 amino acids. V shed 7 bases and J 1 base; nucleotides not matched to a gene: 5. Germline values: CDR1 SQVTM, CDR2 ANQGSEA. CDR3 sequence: CSAGGTGNTEAFF. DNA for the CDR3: TGCAGCGCCGGGGGGACAGGGAACACTGAAGCTTTCTTT. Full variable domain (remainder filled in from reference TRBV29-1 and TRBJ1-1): SAVISQKPSRDICQRGTSLTIQCQVDSQVTMMFWYRQQPGQSLTLIATANQGSEATYESGFVIDKFPISRPNLTFSTLTVSNMSPEDSSIYLCSAGGTGNTEAFFGQGTRLTVV.

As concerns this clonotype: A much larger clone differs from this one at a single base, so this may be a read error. This CDR3 reads CASSPASGKTDTQYF. The CDR3 DNA is TGTGCCAGCAGCCCCGCTAGCGGGAAAACAGATACGCAGTATTTT. The chain has TRBV7-9 and TRBJ2-3; TRBD2 aligns across 9 bases. Per germline, CDR1 SEHNR and CDR2 FQNEAQ (reference sequence). The V and J ends lost 5 bases and 3 bases, in that order; junction bases with no gene match: 6. The length of the CDR3 is 15 residues.

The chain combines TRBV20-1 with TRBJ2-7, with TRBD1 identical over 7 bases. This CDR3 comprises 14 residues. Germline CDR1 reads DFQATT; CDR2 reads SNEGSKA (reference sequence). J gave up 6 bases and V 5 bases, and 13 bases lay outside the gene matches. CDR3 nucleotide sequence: TGCAGTGCTGCTCTCCGGACAGGTAGTCGCGAGCAGTACTTC. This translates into CSAALRTGSREQYF.